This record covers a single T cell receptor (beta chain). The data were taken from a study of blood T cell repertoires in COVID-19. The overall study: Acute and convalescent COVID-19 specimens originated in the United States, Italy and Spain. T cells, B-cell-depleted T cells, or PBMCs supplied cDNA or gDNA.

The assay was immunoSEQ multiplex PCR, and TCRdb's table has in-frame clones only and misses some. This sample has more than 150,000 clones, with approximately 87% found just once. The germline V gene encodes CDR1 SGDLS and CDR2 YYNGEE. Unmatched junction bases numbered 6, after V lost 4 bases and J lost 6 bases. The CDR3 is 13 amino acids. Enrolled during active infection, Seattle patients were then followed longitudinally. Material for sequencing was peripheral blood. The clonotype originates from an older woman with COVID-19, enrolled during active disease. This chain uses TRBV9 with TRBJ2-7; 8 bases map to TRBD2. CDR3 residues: CASSPGGSVEQYF. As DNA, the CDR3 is TGTGCCAGCAGCCCGGGAGGGTCGGTCGAGCAGTACTTC.